The clone carrying this TCR beta chain was recorded once. The record originates from a study of blood T cell repertoires in COVID-19. Study-wide context: Specimens from acute and convalescent COVID-19 originated in the United States, Italy and Spain. The analysed material was cDNA or gDNA that came from T cells, B-cell-depleted T cells, or PBMCs.

Original handling: The assay estimated nucleated cells by amplifying reference gene primers. Clones were sequenced by immunoSEQ multiplex PCR, and TCRdb holds only the in-frame ones, with some missing. V and J calls and clone size are given by that table; D and trimming were obtained from the DNA. This sample yields 85,000 to 100,000 clones, of which around three quarters are seen a single time; about 8.1% belongs to the top ten. The V gene end was trimmed by 3 bases and the J gene end by 7 bases; junction bases not matched to a gene: 10. The CDR3 length is 16 residues. Germline V CDR1 and CDR2: SGDLS, YYNGEE.

Sequenced sample: peripheral blood. The TCR sequence derives from a man aged 45-60 years who had recovered from COVID-19. This chain connects TRBV9 to TRBJ2-1; 10 bases align to TRBD2. The CDR3 sequence is CASSGTSGLFGNEQFF. For the CDR3, the DNA is TGTGCCAGCAGCGGGACTAGCGGCCTCTTTGGGAATGAGCAGTTCTTC.